Shown below are 18 T cell receptor beta chains from a single sample sequenced in a study of T-cell reconstitution after alpha-beta-depleted transplantation in children. Preparation of the TCRbeta library was carried out with unique molecular identifiers. TCRdb processed the PCR reads anew with MiXCR; each CDR3 protein has one entry. The sample lists about 6,700 distinct CDR3 sequences, approximately 16% occurring once. The sequencing here drew on PBMCs, taken before TCRalphabeta/CD19-depleted stem cell transplant. Receptors were obtained from a boy between 2 and 10 years old with acute lymphoblastic leukemia, due to receive a stem cell transplant.

By frequency in the sample, this clonotype is medium-sized. The rearrangement uses TRBV6-5 and TRBJ1-4; possibly TRBD1 for D (5 bases). The V gene's germline CDR1 is MNHEY and CDR2 SVGAGI. Trimming cost V 0 bases and J 0 bases, with 11 bases left between them. This CDR3 spans 17 amino acids. The CDR3 DNA is TGTGCCAGCAGTTACTCCCGGGGACGGGCAACTAATGAAAAACTGTTTTTT. Its protein product is CASSYSRGRATNEKLFF.

The CDR3 DNA reads TGTGCCAGCAGTCGACTCGTACCTCCCATTTCTGGGGCCAACGTCCTGACTTTC. It specifies CASSRLVPPISGANVLTF. The rearrangement joins TRBV6-5 to TRBJ2-6, with D unresolved. Germline CDR1 and CDR2: MNHEY and SVGAGI. This CDR3 spans 18 amino acids. The V and J ends lost 5 bases and 1 base respectively, with 18 bases between them.

About this clonotype: One end of the junction varies from germline; a read error may be responsible. The CDR3 sequence is CACSGRGSGGPGGGNEQFF. For the CDR3, the DNA is TGTGCCTGCAGTGGCAGGGGAAGCGGGGGGCCAGGGGGAGGAAATGAGCAGTTCTTC. The rearrangement uses TRBV2 and TRBJ2-1, with 9 bases identical to TRBD2. The V gene's germline CDR1 is SNHLY and CDR2 FYNNEI. The CDR3 sequence is 19 residues long. The full variable domain, rest sourced from reference TRBV2 and TRBJ2-1, is EPEVTQTPSHQVTQMGQEVILRCVPISNHLYFYWYRQILGQKVEFLVSFYNNEISEKSEIFDDQFSVERPDGSNFTLKIRSTKLEDSAMYFCACSGRGSGGPGGGNEQFFGPGTRLTVL.

This clonotype showed up many times. This chain connects TRBV10-2 to TRBJ2-7, with D maybe TRBD1 (6 bases). CDR3 length: 12 amino acids. Trimming removed 5 bases at V and 4 bases at J, with 9 bases between. CDR1 and CDR2 from the germline V gene are WSHSY and SAAADI. The CDR3 region has the DNA TGCGCCAGCAGTCCCGGACAGTACGAGCAGTACTTC. It specifies CASSPGQYEQYF.

This clonotype has ten or more counts. The chain employs TRBV20-1 and TRBJ2-7; TRBD2 matches 14 bases. Germline V gene sequence: CDR1 DFQATT, CDR2 SNEGSKA (reference sequence). J was trimmed by 7 bases and V by 0 bases; bases with no gene match: 2. This CDR3 is built from 14 residues. The CDR3 bases are TGCAGTGCTAGAGATCGACTAGCGGGGGGGGAGCAGTACTTC. Encoded protein: CSARDRLAGGEQYF.

By sample fraction, this clonotype is medium-sized. The rearrangement uses TRBV5-5 and TRBJ1-1; D may be TRBD1 (5 bases). V lost 4 bases to trimming and J lost 1 base, with 11 bases between them. Germline V lookup: CDR1 SGHKS, CDR2 YYEKEE (reference sequence). The CDR3 totals 14 residues. Here the CDR3 DNA reads TGTGCCAGCAGCCAGGGACGGTCGAACACTGAAGCTTTCTTT. This sequence encodes CASSQGRSNTEAFF.

This clonotype is judged medium-sized. The genes are TRBV20-1 and TRBJ1-5; TRBD1 agrees at 7 bases. Trimming took 6 bases from V and 0 from J; bases not matched to a gene: 5. The CDR3 length is 14 residues. CDR1 DFQATT and CDR2 SNEGSKA come from the germline V gene (reference sequence). Here the CDR3 reads CSAPGQISNQPQHF. The CDR3 DNA follows: TGCAGTGCCCCGGGACAGATTAGCAATCAGCCCCAGCATTTT.

This clonotype is judged medium-sized. The chain combines TRBV12-3 or TRBV12-4 with TRBJ2-3; 11 bases map to TRBD2. The V gene end was trimmed by 7 bases and the J gene end by 1 base; junction bases not matched to a gene: 4. The CDR3 runs to 15 residues. CDR3 in amino acids: CASTQTSGGTDTQYF. CDR3 DNA sequence: TGTGCCAGCACCCAGACTAGCGGGGGCACAGATACGCAGTATTTT.

This clonotype showed up many times. CDR3 sequence reads: CASSLGQQETQYF. The DNA of the CDR3 is TGTGCCAGCAGCTTGGGACAACAAGAGACCCAGTACTTC. This chain links TRBV5-6 with TRBJ2-5; unclear D gene. Between the trimmed V and J ends, which lost 0 bases and 2 bases, there was a span of 5 bases. Germline CDR1 reads SGHDT; CDR2 reads YYEEEE. The CDR3 spans 13 residues.

Here the CDR3 reads CASSVSAADTQYF. For the CDR3, the DNA is TGTGCCAGCAGCGTCTCGGCGGCAGATACGCAGTATTTT. The rearrangement joins TRBV9 to TRBJ2-3; D is unclear. Trimming removed 2 bases at V and 4 bases at J, with 8 bases between. The CDR3 is 13 residues long. Germline CDR1 is SGDLS and CDR2 is YYNGEE. The full variable domain, rest sourced from reference TRBV9 and TRBJ2-3, is DSGVTQTPKHLITATGQRVTLRCSPRSGDLSVYWYQQSLDQGLQFLIQYYNGEERAKGNILERFSAQQFPDLHSELNLSSLELGDSALYFCASSVSAADTQYFGPGTRLTVL.

This chain links TRBV1 with TRBJ2-1; the tabulated D call, TRBD2, remains unverified against the DNA. TRBV1 is a documented pseudogene. The CDR3 runs 19 residues. CDR3 in DNA: TGCACCAGCAGCCAAGGGGGCCAAACTAGCGGGGGAACTTACAATGAGCAGTTCTTC. The encoded protein is CTSSQGGQTSGGTYNEQFF.

By share, this clonotype ranks as medium-sized. The genes are TRBV9 and TRBJ1-4; 9 bases match TRBD1. The germline CDR1 and CDR2 sequences are SGDLS and YYNGEE. The CDR3 sequence is 16 residues long. Trimming took 3 bases from V and 2 from J; bases not matched to a gene: 5. CDR3 DNA: TGTGCCAGCAGCGGAGGGACAGGGTATACTAATGAAAAACTGTTTTTT. This translates into CASSGGTGYTNEKLFF.

This clonotype is medium-sized (0.01 to 0.1%) by share. The chain links TRBV24-1 to TRBJ2-1; D gene ambiguous. Deletions cut 7 bases from V and 0 bases from J, with 9 bases between. Per the germline V gene, CDR1 is KGHDR and CDR2 is SFDVKD. The CDR3 is made up of 14 amino acids. CDR3 amino acids: CATRGSPSYNEQFF. The DNA for the CDR3 is TGTGCCACCAGGGGGTCCCCCTCCTACAATGAGCAGTTCTTC.

This clonotype is medium-sized (0.01 to 0.1%) by share. This sequence joins TRBV15 and TRBJ2-7, with 10 bases identical to TRBD2. Per germline, CDR1 LNHNV and CDR2 YYDKDF (reference sequence). CDR3 length: 15 amino acids. Unmatched junction bases numbered 4, after V lost 1 base and J lost 4 bases. In DNA, the CDR3 is TGTGCCACCAGCAGAGTGCTAGCGGGGGAGTACGAGCAGTACTTC. Translated: CATSRVLAGEYEQYF. Together with reference TRBV15 and TRBJ2-7, the CDR3 gives the full variable domain: DAMVIQNPRYQVTQFGKPVTLSCSQTLNHNVMYWYQQKSSQAPKLLFHYYDKDFNNEADTPDNFQSRRPNTSFCFLDIRSPGLGDTAMYLCATSRVLAGEYEQYFGPGTRLTVT.

In its sample, this clonotype is medium-sized. V gene TRBV6-2 or TRBV6-3 combines with J gene TRBJ2-7; 8 positions agree with TRBD2. The trim removed 0 bases at V and 3 bases at J, leaving 10 bases unmatched. The V gene's germline CDR1 is MNHEY and CDR2 SVGEGT. This CDR3 spans 17 amino acids. CDR3 region: CASSYSILRGGIYEQYF. CDR3 nucleotides: TGTGCCAGCAGTTACTCGATTCTCCGCGGGGGGATCTACGAGCAGTACTTC.

This clonotype is labeled as medium-sized (0.01 to 0.1%). V usage is TRBV5-1 and J usage is TRBJ2-3; TRBD2 matches 8 bases. The CDR3 contains 15 residues. Germline V gene data show CDR1 as SGHRS and CDR2 as YFSETQ. J was trimmed by 3 bases and V by 4 bases; bases with no gene match: 7. The CDR3 here is CASSLSGGFTDTQYF. Written as DNA, the CDR3 is TGCGCCAGCAGCCTCAGCGGGGGTTTTACAGATACGCAGTATTTT.

This clonotype is categorized as medium-sized. V usage is TRBV7-2 and J usage is TRBJ2-5, with TRBD2 matching 10 bases. The CDR3 totals 17 residues. In germline, CDR1 is SGHTA, CDR2 FQGNSA. J was trimmed by 5 bases and V by 3 bases; bases with no gene match: 12. The CDR3 reads CASSLVAGGTLGETQYF. The CDR3 bases are TGTGCCAGCAGCTTGGTAGCGGGGGGCACCCTGGGCGAGACCCAGTACTTC.

The J gene is TRBJ2-2, the V gene TRBV4-1; 7 nucleotides agree with TRBD1. This CDR3 contains 16 residues. V shed 0 bases, J shed 3 bases, and the junction held 4 bases outside the gene matches. Germline V gene data show CDR1 as MGHRA and CDR2 as YSYEKL. The CDR3 is CASSQEWDRYTGELFF. CDR3 in DNA: TGCGCCAGCAGCCAAGAGTGGGACAGATACACCGGGGAGCTGTTTTTT.